The rows below give T cell receptor beta chains drawn from one sample of a study of T-cell reconstitution after alpha-beta-depleted transplantation in children. TCRdb re-derived calls from the PCR reads in MiXCR, one entry per CDR3 protein. The repertoire holds some 200,000 distinct CDR3 sequences, roughly 6.3% seen once, with roughly 4.7% in the top ten. This specimen consisted of PBMCs, obtained before TCRalphabeta/CD19-depleted stem cell transplant. These receptors originate from a girl under three years old with combined immunodeficiency, due to receive a stem cell transplant. Both conserved end residues are trimmed from each CDR3. Fields, in order: D gene, V gene, CDR3 protein. The D gene is left open where the match is weak.

NA | TRBV15 | ATSRVLTAYEQY
TRBD1 | TRBV4-3 | ASSQVAGTGGEQETQY
NA | TRBV7-3 | ASSLSQTGTQY
TRBD2 | TRBV12-3/TRBV12-4 | ASNERLALSDTQY
NA | TRBV7-9 | ASSWGFNEQF
NA | TRBV23-1 | ASSHQTQY
NA | TRBV19 | ATSEREYYEQY
TRBD2 | TRBV7-3 | ASSEREGSYNEQF
TRBD2 | TRBV29-1 | SVGELAGDSGANVLT
NA | TRBV3-1 | ASRRDSSSYNEQF
NA | TRBV24-1 | ATSELRSNQPQH
TRBD1 | TRBV24-1 | ATSDEDRVHEQY
NA | TRBV19 | ASSPNRIVNEKLF
NA | TRBV28 | ASSPRTTYNEQF
NA | TRBV5-1 | ASSLWAPDRVEQY
TRBD2 | TRBV5-1 | ASRFGGSETQY
NA | TRBV12-3/TRBV12-4 | AGSTGNSPLH
TRBD2 | TRBV7-9 | ASSSSGTSGGDMQY
NA | TRBV13 | VSSLEGRVRQETQY
TRBD1 | TRBV10-3 | ASQRGGGNQPQH